These 32 T cell receptor beta chains were sequenced from one sample in a study of response to subunit inactivated influenza vaccine. MiXCR, applied by TCRdb to the RT-PCR reads, yields one record per CDR3 protein. The sample lists about 650,000 distinct CDR3 sequences; 11% to 15% were seen once. Sequenced material: PBMCs from blood, taken around 15 days before vaccination. Every receptor here comes from a man over 45 who received an inactivated influenza vaccine.

This clonotype occurred a few times. The V gene is TRBV5-1, the J gene TRBJ2-5; D remains ambiguous. V was cut by 5 bases and J by 2 bases, with 13 bases left in between. The CDR3 sequence is 14 residues long. Germline V gene data show CDR1 as SGHRS and CDR2 as YFSETQ. The CDR3 DNA is TGCGCCAGCAGATCTATTACAGCACAAGAGACCCAGTACTTC. As protein: CASRSITAQETQYF.

V usage is TRBV10-3 and J usage is TRBJ2-7; D unclear. Germline CDR1 is ENHRY and CDR2 is SYGVKD. The CDR3 loop spans 11 amino acids. The V and J ends lost 11 bases and 2 bases respectively, with 10 bases between them. CDR3 amino acids: CAHGQAYEQYF. CDR3 bases: TGTGCCCATGGGCAGGCCTACGAGCAGTACTTC.

This clonotype appeared a few times. V gene TRBV20-1 combines with J gene TRBJ1-6, with D tentatively TRBD1 (5 bases). V lost 2 bases and J lost 0, with 17 bases in between. From germline, CDR1 is DFQATT and CDR2 SNEGSKA (reference sequence). The CDR3 loop spans 18 amino acids. The CDR3 loop is CSARKVSGPSSYNSPLHF. The CDR3 DNA is TGCAGTGCTAGAAAAGTTTCAGGGCCGAGCTCCTATAATTCACCCCTCCACTTT.

This clonotype appeared many times. CDR3 loop: CASSFQGNTDTQYF. For the CDR3, the DNA is TGCGCCAGCAGCTTCCAGGGAAACACAGATACGCAGTATTTT. This chain uses TRBV5-1 with TRBJ2-3, with a tentative D call TRBD1 (5 bases). The CDR3 contains 14 residues. The germline gives CDR1 SGHRS, CDR2 YFSETQ. The V end was cut by 2 bases, the J end by 2 bases, with 9 bases between. Drawing the rest from reference TRBV5-1 and TRBJ2-3, the complete variable domain is KAGVTQTPRYLIKTRGQQVTLSCSPISGHRSVSWYQQTPGQGLQFLFEYFSETQRNKGNFPGRFSGRQFSNSRSEMNVSTLELGDSALYLCASSFQGNTDTQYFGPGTRLTVL.

About this clonotype itself: No conserved phenylalanine or tryptophan ends this CDR3, so it is likely a read error. CDR3 region: CASSQRGAKQFL. The CDR3 nucleotides read TGTGCCAGCAGCCAACGGGGGGCGAAGCAGTTCTTA. The chain employs TRBV3-1 and TRBJ2-1, with D possibly matching TRBD2 (7 bases). CDR1 LGHDT and CDR2 YNNKEL come from the germline V gene (reference sequence). V lost 2 bases and J 11 bases, leaving 10 bases between the germline ends. The CDR3 has 12 amino acids.

This clonotype was detected ten times or more. This rearrangement joins TRBV28 to TRBJ1-4; 8 positions match TRBD1. The V segment lost 6 bases and the J segment 4 bases; nucleotides outside the gene matches: 10. Germline V gives CDR1 MDHEN, CDR2 SYDVKM. This CDR3 region has 16 residues. CDR3: CASRKDRGSGNEKLFF. CDR3 in DNA: TGTGCCAGCAGAAAAGACAGGGGCTCTGGTAATGAAAAACTGTTTTTT.

The chain links TRBV12-3 or TRBV12-4 to TRBJ2-2; D remains unclear. CDR3 length equals 13 residues. The ends were cut back, 6 bases at V and 4 bases at J, with 9 bases in the middle. CDR3 protein: CASSNTPTGELFF. The DNA for the CDR3 is TGTGCCAGCAGCAATACACCCACCGGGGAGCTGTTTTTT.

This clonotype was seen ten or more times. This chain uses TRBV29-1 with TRBJ1-4, with D unclear. Per the germline V gene, CDR1 is SQVTM and CDR2 is ANQGSEA. V lost 4 bases and J 6 bases, leaving 9 bases between the germline ends. The CDR3 contains 12 residues. The CDR3 DNA is TGCAGCGTTGGCCGGATTGATGAAAAACTGTTTTTT. Protein: CSVGRIDEKLFF.

V and J are TRBV2 and TRBJ1-1; possibly TRBD1 for D (5 bases). Looked up from germline, CDR1 is SNHLY and CDR2 is FYNNEI. V lost 7 bases to trimming and J lost 0 bases, with 12 bases between them. This CDR3 spans 14 amino acids. The chain's CDR3 is CASKGTSMNTEAFF. The CDR3 DNA reads TGTGCCAGCAAAGGGACTTCCATGAACACTGAAGCTTTCTTT.

Worth noting for this clonotype: One end of the junction varies from germline; a read error may be responsible. CDR3 protein: CSSSQEAGNGYTF. CDR3 bases: TGTTCCAGCAGCCAAGAGGCAGGGAATGGCTACACCTTC. The chain joins TRBV3-1 to TRBJ1-2; D possibly corresponds to TRBD1 (5 bases). Germline values: CDR1 LGHDT, CDR2 YNNKEL (reference sequence). The CDR3 loop spans 13 amino acids.

V gene TRBV28 combines with J gene TRBJ2-3, with D perhaps TRBD2 (6 bases). V lost 1 base and J lost 7, with 15 bases in between. Germline V gene sequence: CDR1 MDHEN, CDR2 SYDVKM. The CDR3 sequence is 15 residues long. The CDR3 sequence: CASSLSWGGEHTQYF. In nucleotides, the CDR3 is TGTGCCAGCAGTTTATCGTGGGGCGGGGAACATACGCAGTATTTT.

This clonotype was counted once. The rearrangement links TRBV28 to TRBJ2-1; the D is unclear. Germline V gene data show CDR1 as MDHEN and CDR2 as SYDVKM. V lost 2 bases, J lost 10 bases, and 15 bases lay in between. This CDR3 has 14 amino acids. The CDR3 spells CASSLGPRPGEQFF. CDR3 nucleotides: TGTGCCAGCAGTTTAGGGCCTCGCCCCGGGGAGCAGTTCTTC.

In nucleotides, the CDR3 is TGTGCCAGCAGCCCCCCGCGTATTTTGGGGGCTTTCTTT. Translated, it gives CASSPPRILGAFF. The chain couples TRBV9 to TRBJ1-1; the D is unclear. This CDR3 is built from 13 residues. V gave up 4 bases and J gave up 11 bases, with 18 bases separating them. Germline-derived CDR1 and CDR2 are SGDLS and YYNGEE.

This clonotype was found a few times. The rearrangement links TRBV15 to TRBJ2-7; the match to TRBD1 covers 8 bases. V shed 1 base, J shed 2 bases, and the junction held 4 bases outside the gene matches. Germline V gene data show CDR1 as LNHNV and CDR2 as YYDKDF (reference sequence). The CDR3 is made up of 15 amino acids. CDR3 in amino acids: CATSRGEDRAYEQYF. The DNA for the CDR3 is TGTGCCACCAGCAGAGGCGAGGACAGGGCCTACGAGCAGTACTTC.

Notes on this clonotype: A read error may explain this, as a much larger clone is one base away. The missing conserved phenylalanine or tryptophan at the end of this CDR3 makes a read error likely. The V call is TRBV6-1, the J call TRBJ1-1; the D is unclear. Trimming stripped 6 bases from V and 0 bases from J, with 8 bases between. The CDR3 spans 13 residues. From germline, CDR1 is MNHNS and CDR2 SASEGT. The CDR3 spells CASSGPLNTEAFS. CDR3 in DNA: TGTGCCAGCAGCGGACCGCTGAACACTGAAGCTTTCTCT.

J is TRBJ2-7 and V is TRBV9; D is undetermined. Trimming shortened V by 0 bases and J by 7 bases, and 8 bases separated the two germline ends. Per the germline V gene, CDR1 is SGDLS and CDR2 is YYNGEE. The CDR3 spans 12 residues. The CDR3 nucleotides read TGTGCCAGCAGCGTAGCTTCGGGTGAGCAGTACTTC. Its translation is CASSVASGEQYF.

A few counts support this clonotype. V is TRBV28 and J is TRBJ1-1; tentative D call: TRBD1 (5 bases). The CDR3 extends over 14 amino acids. CDR1 is MDHEN and CDR2 is SYDVKM in the germline V gene. Trimming pared 5 bases from V and 3 bases from J, leaving 13 bases between. DNA for the CDR3: TGTGCCAGCAGTAGTTCAGGGCCGGACACTGAAGCTTTCTTT. Translated, it gives CASSSSGPDTEAFF.

In its sample, this clonotype was seen a few times. The rearrangement uses TRBV7-2 and TRBJ2-1; 8 bases line up with TRBD2. J was trimmed by 2 bases and V by 2 bases; bases with no gene match: 2. The CDR3 is made up of 15 amino acids. The germline CDR1 and CDR2 sequences are SGHTA and FQGNSA. Written as DNA, the CDR3 is TGTGCCAGCAGCTTACTCGGGGGGGCCTACAATGAGCAGTTCTTC. Its translation is CASSLLGGAYNEQFF.

This chain joins TRBV29-1 and TRBJ2-2; 9 nucleotides match TRBD2. Germline lookup yields CDR1 SQVTM and CDR2 ANQGSEA. This CDR3 has 15 residues. V was pared by 5 bases and J by 7 bases, with 11 bases of the junction left unmatched. This CDR3 reads CSVPAGGSSGGELFF. The CDR3 DNA is TGCAGCGTTCCAGCGGGGGGTTCCTCTGGCGGGGAGCTGTTTTTT.

This clonotype was counted only a few times. The rearrangement uses TRBV5-1 and TRBJ2-3, with 16 bases fitting TRBD2. Per germline, CDR1 SGHRS and CDR2 YFSETQ. V was pared by 4 bases and J by 5 bases, with 4 bases of the junction left unmatched. The CDR3 runs 16 residues. CDR3 bases: TGCGCCAGCAGCCGTGGGACTAGCGGGAGGGAAGATACGCAGTATTTT. As protein: CASSRGTSGREDTQYF.

This clonotype showed up many times. The chain combines TRBV29-1 with TRBJ2-1, with D possibly matching TRBD1 (5 bases). The CDR3 totals 12 residues. V lost 7 bases to trimming and J lost 5 bases, with 12 bases between them. The germline CDR1 and CDR2 sequences are SQVTM and ANQGSEA. CDR3 DNA sequence: TGCAGCGCCTTGGGGCCCAACAATGAGCAGTTCTTC. Amino acids: CSALGPNNEQFF.

The V gene is TRBV6-1, the J gene TRBJ2-1; weak D call: TRBD2 (6 bases). Trimming stripped 1 base from V and 3 bases from J, with 16 bases between. Per germline, CDR1 MNHNS and CDR2 SASEGT. This CDR3 has 17 residues. CDR3 nucleotide sequence: TGTGCCAGCAGTGAAGAATTCGGAGGGACCCTCTACAATGAGCAGTTCTTC. Its translation: CASSEEFGGTLYNEQFF.

The chain has TRBV5-1 and TRBJ2-6; maybe TRBD2 (5 bases). The CDR3 has 17 amino acids. Germline V gene data show CDR1 as SGHRS and CDR2 as YFSETQ. The germline V and J ends were trimmed by 4 bases and 0 bases, with 14 bases remaining between them. This CDR3 is CASSLSEGFSGANVLTF. The CDR3, as DNA: TGCGCCAGCAGCCTAAGCGAGGGATTCTCTGGGGCCAACGTCCTGACTTTC.

The CDR3 coding sequence is TGTGCTGGTGGCCCGGGACTCACAGATACGCAGTATTTT. Translation: CAGGPGLTDTQYF. This rearrangement joins TRBV10-3 to TRBJ2-3; a weak D match, TRBD2 (6 bases). The CDR3 length is 13 residues. CDR1 ENHRY and CDR2 SYGVKD come from the germline V gene.

This clonotype was detected a few times. The chain has TRBV20-1 and TRBJ1-2, with TRBD1 matching over 10 bases. The V and J ends lost 5 bases and 5 bases, in that order; junction bases with no gene match: 11. This CDR3 has 15 residues. CDR1 is DFQATT and CDR2 is SNEGSKA in the germline V gene (reference sequence). This CDR3 reads CSARGQGLVPYGYTF. CDR3 DNA: TGCAGTGCTCGGGGACAGGGGTTAGTCCCTTATGGCTACACCTTC.

This clonotype was counted at least ten times. One junction end disagrees with the germline gene, perhaps due to a read error. CDR3 sequence reads: CASSPRTGDTGELFF. For the CDR3, the DNA is TGTGCCAGCAGCCCCCGGACAGGGGACACCGGGGAGCTGTTTTTT. This chain uses TRBV5-1 with TRBJ2-2; TRBD1 matches 9 bases. Germline V gene data show CDR1 as SGHRS and CDR2 as YFSETQ. CDR3 length: 15 amino acids.

This clonotype has at least ten counts. The rearrangement joins TRBV12-3 or TRBV12-4 to TRBJ1-5; D remains ambiguous. V was shortened by 1 base and J by 6 bases, with 7 bases between the two germline ends. The CDR3 runs 13 residues. The CDR3 DNA reads as TGTGCCAGCAGTTTAGGGGGATTTCAGCCCCAGCATTTT. Protein sequence: CASSLGGFQPQHF.

The chain has TRBV6-1 and TRBJ2-6, with D hard to call. V lost 6 bases, J lost 0 bases, and 9 bases lay in between. Looked up from germline, CDR1 is MNHNS and CDR2 is SASEGT. There are 15 residues in the CDR3. CDR3 residues: CASRRDNSGANVLTF. CDR3 bases: TGTGCCAGCAGGAGAGATAACTCTGGGGCCAACGTCCTGACTTTC.

This clonotype has only a few counts. This sequence joins TRBV9 and TRBJ2-3; maybe TRBD2 (5 bases). Germline V gene sequence: CDR1 SGDLS, CDR2 YYNGEE. Trimming removed 6 bases from V and 1 base from J, with 12 bases in between. CDR3 length: 14 amino acids. This chain's CDR3 is CASNFGGRTDTQYF. The CDR3, as DNA: TGTGCCAGCAACTTTGGCGGGCGCACAGATACGCAGTATTTT. Full variable domain (missing parts from reference TRBV9 and TRBJ2-3): DSGVTQTPKHLITATGQRVTLRCSPRSGDLSVYWYQQSLDQGLQFLIQYYNGEERAKGNILERFSAQQFPDLHSELNLSSLELGDSALYFCASNFGGRTDTQYFGPGTRLTVL.

The chain uses TRBV10-1 and TRBJ2-1, with D possibly matching TRBD2 (6 bases). This CDR3 is 16 amino acids long. CDR1 is WNHNN, CDR2 SYGVQD, per germline (reference sequence). V was shortened by 0 bases and J by 2 bases, with 11 bases between the two germline ends. CDR3 bases: TGCGCCAGCAGTGAGTCCGCCGGGGGAGCCTACAATGAGCAGTTCTTC. Its protein is CASSESAGGAYNEQFF.

This clonotype was recorded a few times. This chain links TRBV4-3 with TRBJ2-1; D is unresolved. V lost 0 bases, J lost 8 bases, and 14 bases lay in between. From germline, CDR1 is LGHNA and CDR2 YSLEER. The CDR3 runs to 15 residues. The CDR3: CASSQESAWVHEQFF. CDR3 bases: TGCGCCAGCAGCCAAGAATCGGCTTGGGTCCATGAGCAGTTCTTC.

This clonotype was found a few times. The V and J genes are TRBV6-5 and TRBJ2-1, with 7 positions matching TRBD2. The CDR3 spans 12 residues. The germline V gene encodes CDR1 MNHEY and CDR2 SVGAGI. Trimming cost V 7 bases and J 10 bases; bases outside gene matches: 7. In DNA form, the CDR3 reads TGTGCCAGCACGGCGGGGGAGGGAGAGCAGTTCTTC. It encodes CASTAGEGEQFF.